This TCR beta chain was sequenced during a study of metastatic and nonmetastatic thyroid tumors. Study background: The comparison covered peripheral blood and tumor or nodule tissue in malignant and benign thyroid patients. Study results and caveats: In blood and tumor, TCR beta diversity was reportedly significantly higher in malignant thyroid tumors than in benign nodules.

Patients had received no treatment of any kind before thyroid surgery. V shed 5 bases and J shed 0 bases, with 14 bases lying between them. The CDR3 consists of 15 residues. Germline V CDR1 and CDR2: MNHEY, SMNVEV (reference sequence). Source study methods: What underpinned the distant-metastasis classifier for papillary thyroid cancer was the set of CDR3 differences across clinicopathological groups. TCRdb re-clonotyped the PCR reads via MiXCR. The V and J calls reflect TCRdb's pipeline rather than the authors' work. The repertoire has just over 15,000 clones, around 3.8% of them found once; the top ten carry around 22%. On this clone: No antigen is known for it.

This receptor was obtained from a female donor with papillary thyroid cancer or a benign thyroid nodule (not recorded which). Some clones in this sample may be carry-over from other donors' samples. This sequence joins TRBV27 and TRBJ2-7; D possibly corresponds to TRBD2 (6 bases). The sample consisted of tumor tissue. This chain's CDR3 is CASSPVFGSSYEQYF. The CDR3 DNA reads as TGTGCCAGCAGTCCAGTATTCGGGAGCTCCTACGAGCAGTACTTC.